This is a list of T cell receptor beta chains from one sample in a study of PD-1 blockade in classical Hodgkin lymphoma. Profiling relied on immunoSEQ multiplex PCR, and the TCRdb table lists in-frame clones only, not all of them. The sample consists of tens of thousands of clones, over 90% of them appearing once. The sample comprised peripheral blood mononuclear cells (PBMCs). Receptor source: a human donor with classical Hodgkin lymphoma. Each CDR3 is given without its conserved first and last residue. D genes are given only for firm matches.

J,D,V,CDR3
TRBJ2-6,-,TRBV4-3,ASSQEGEASGANVLT
TRBJ2-5,TRBD2,TRBV18,ASSPPAGEQY
TRBJ2-2,TRBD1,TRBV11-3,ASSLQGAGELF
TRBJ2-5,TRBD1,TRBV6-1,ASSPTGGWETQY
TRBJ1-6,-,TRBV5-4,ASSLEQANSPLH
TRBJ2-3,-,TRBV6-5,ASRGARDTQY
TRBJ2-5,-,TRBV10-1,ASSSSEETQY
TRBJ2-5,TRBD1,TRBV6-5,ASSPRQGRETQY
TRBJ2-3,TRBD2,TRBV28,ASSAQTSGTVLQY
TRBJ2-2,-,TRBV9,ASSVRGGNLGTGELF
TRBJ2-7,TRBD1,TRBV4-1,ASSLLGQSPYEQY
TRBJ2-4,TRBD2,TRBV5-4,ASSLGGTTKNIQY
TRBJ1-1,-,TRBV7-2,ASSLGGGRGTEAF
TRBJ2-6,-,TRBV12-5,ASGNLWGPTSGANVLT
TRBJ1-1,-,TRBV2,ASSEDLRITEAF
TRBJ2-7,TRBD1,TRBV9,ASSPGTGTYEQY
TRBJ1-1,TRBD1,TRBV19,ASSPGQVNTEAF
TRBJ1-2,-,TRBV5-1,ASSSTETGNYGYT
TRBJ2-7,-,TRBV7-2,ASSLFVEQY
TRBJ2-2,-,TRBV12-5,ASGLQGPGTTNTGELF
TRBJ2-1,-,TRBV11-2,ASSAGVGEQF
TRBJ1-5,-,TRBV6-5,ASSRRGRQPQH
TRBJ1-2,-,TRBV18,ASSPMGYGYT
TRBJ2-2,-,TRBV7-3,ASSLIGPMNTGELF
TRBJ1-4,-,TRBV5-4,ASSSGAVAEKLF
TRBJ2-7,TRBD1,TRBV7-9,ASSFAGGYEQY
TRBJ2-1,-,TRBV9,ASGAGLPYNEQF
TRBJ2-7,-,TRBV6-1,ASSEVGTLTYEQY
TRBJ2-3,-,TRBV7-2,ASSLDGGLDTQY
TRBJ1-1,-,TRBV28,ASSLSDRNTEAF
TRBJ2-7,TRBD2,TRBV5-3,ARSLSGTNAYEQY
TRBJ1-1,TRBD1,TRBV7-6,ASSLSFTGGLTEAF
TRBJ2-2,-,TRBV9,ASSRDRQNTGELF
TRBJ1-2,-,TRBV28,ASRPQGGSARYGYT
TRBJ1-5,-,TRBV7-9,ASSLGNSQPQH
TRBJ2-3,-,TRBV28,ASTTTGITDTQY
TRBJ2-7,TRBD2,TRBV5-6,ASSLDGRSSEQY
TRBJ1-1,-,TRBV14,ASSQGRNTEAF
TRBJ1-3,-,TRBV7-2,ASSPDSSSGNTIY
TRBJ2-5,-,TRBV7-2,ASSLFQGQETQY
TRBJ1-5,-,TRBV7-2,ASSFKGNQPQH
TRBJ1-4,-,TRBV7-2,ASSLRANEKLF
TRBJ2-5,TRBD2,TRBV9,ASSVGSSGGARETQY
TRBJ1-1,-,TRBV7-9,ASSPPQGQGVETAF